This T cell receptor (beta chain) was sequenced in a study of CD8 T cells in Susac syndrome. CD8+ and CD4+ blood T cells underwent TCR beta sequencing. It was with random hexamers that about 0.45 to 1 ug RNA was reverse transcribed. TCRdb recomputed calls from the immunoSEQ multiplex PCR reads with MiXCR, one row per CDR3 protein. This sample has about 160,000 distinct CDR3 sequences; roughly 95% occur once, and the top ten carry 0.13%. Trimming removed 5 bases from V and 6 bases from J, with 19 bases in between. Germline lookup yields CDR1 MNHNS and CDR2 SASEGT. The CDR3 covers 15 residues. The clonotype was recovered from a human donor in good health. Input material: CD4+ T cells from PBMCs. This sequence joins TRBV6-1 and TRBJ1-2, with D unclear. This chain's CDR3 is CASSPTAPLSDGYTF. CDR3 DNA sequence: TGTGCCAGCAGTCCAACAGCCCCACTGTCGGATGGCTACACCTTC.